These T cell receptor beta chains were read from a single sample in a study of blood T cell repertoires in COVID-19. Sequenced by immunoSEQ multiplex PCR; TCRdb stores in-frame clones only, minus some. This table holds 70,000 to 80,000 clones, approximately 88% found once. The material sequenced was peripheral blood. The origin of the receptors is a human donor in a cohort sampled during active COVID-19. Both conserved end residues are part of each CDR3. D genes are given only for firm matches. The size entry is marked missing in some rows and otherwise reads once, few, many or a size class.

v_gene,j_gene,d_gene,abundance,CDR3aa,CDR3nt
TRBV7-9,TRBJ2-7,TRBD1,.,CASSLWAGGERGWWNEQYF,TGTGCCAGCAGCTTATGGGCAGGGGGAGAAAGGGGATGGTGGAACGAGCAGTACTTC
TRBV29-1,TRBJ2-7,TRBD2,once,CSVTPGAGGAYEQYF,TGCAGCGTGACCCCAGGGGCGGGAGGCGCCTACGAGCAGTACTTC
TRBV11-2,TRBJ2-1,.,.,CASSSGAGAYNEQFF,TGTGCCAGCAGCTCGGGGGCGGGGGCCTACAATGAGCAGTTCTTC
TRBV2,TRBJ2-1,.,.,CAGQRQGGNEQFF,TGTGCCGGCCAAAGACAGGGAGGAAATGAGCAGTTCTTC
TRBV7-3,TRBJ1-6,TRBD1,.,CASSLTSDRGASPLHF,TGTGCCAGCAGCTTAACGTCGGACAGGGGTGCTTCACCCCTCCACTTT
TRBV9,TRBJ1-6,TRBD1,few,CASSVGQGRSYNSPLHF,TGTGCCAGCAGCGTCGGACAGGGACGCTCCTATAATTCACCCCTCCACTTT
TRBV10-2,TRBJ1-1,.,.,CASKREGEAFF,TGCGCCAGCAAGAGGGAGGGTGAAGCTTTCTTT
TRBV29-1,TRBJ2-3,.,.,CSVERSGTDTQYF,TGCAGCGTTGAAAGGAGCGGTACGGATACGCAGTATTTT
TRBV20-1,TRBJ1-1,.,.,CSAFDTEAFF,TGCAGTGCTTTCGACACTGAAGCTTTCTTT
TRBV5-1,TRBJ2-5,.,.,CASSFTAEETQYF,TGCGCCAGCAGCTTTACAGCCGAAGAGACCCAGTACTTC
TRBV7-6,TRBJ2-7,TRBD2,.,CASSRGTSGSSYEQYF,TGTGCCAGCAGCCGAGGGACTAGCGGGAGCTCCTACGAGCAGTACTTC
TRBV12-5,TRBJ2-2,TRBD1,.,CASGLGTAGELFF,TGTGCTAGTGGCCTTGGGACAGCCGGGGAGCTGTTTTTT
TRBV19,TRBJ1-1,.,.,CASSTRDKWYTEAFF,TGTGCCAGTAGTACAAGGGACAAATGGTACACTGAAGCTTTCTTT
TRBV6-1,TRBJ1-5,TRBD1,.,CASSGIGQGGGGNQPQHF,TGTGCCAGCAGTGGTATAGGACAGGGGGGAGGAGGCAATCAGCCCCAGCATTTT
TRBV6-4,TRBJ2-2,.,.,CASSERGGSGELFF,TGTGCCAGCAGTGAAAGGGGGGGATCCGGGGAGCTGTTTTTT
TRBV5-1,TRBJ2-1,.,.,CASSLTHYNEQFF,TGCGCCAGCAGCTTAACACATTACAATGAGCAGTTCTTC
TRBV3-1/TRBV3-2,TRBJ1-6,TRBD1,.,CASSARDRDNSPLHF,TGTGCCAGCAGCGCCCGGGACAGGGATAATTCACCCCTCCACTTT
TRBV19,TRBJ1-1,TRBD1,.,CASSLGQGPTEAFF,TGTGCCAGTAGTCTCGGACAGGGCCCCACTGAAGCTTTCTTT
TRBV28,TRBJ1-1,.,once,CASSLPPEAFF,TGTGCCAGCAGCCTCCCCCCTGAAGCTTTCTTT
TRBV10-1,TRBJ2-5,TRBD1,many,CASSTGQQETQYF,TGCGCCAGCAGCACGGGACAGCAAGAGACCCAGTACTTC
TRBV2,TRBJ2-5,TRBD2,.,CASSEAGGTLTQYF,TGTGCCAGCAGTGAAGCGGGGGGGACTCTGACCCAGTACTTC
TRBV27,TRBJ2-4,.,.,CASSLSMRNIQYF,TGTGCCAGCAGTTTATCGATGAGAAACATTCAGTACTTC